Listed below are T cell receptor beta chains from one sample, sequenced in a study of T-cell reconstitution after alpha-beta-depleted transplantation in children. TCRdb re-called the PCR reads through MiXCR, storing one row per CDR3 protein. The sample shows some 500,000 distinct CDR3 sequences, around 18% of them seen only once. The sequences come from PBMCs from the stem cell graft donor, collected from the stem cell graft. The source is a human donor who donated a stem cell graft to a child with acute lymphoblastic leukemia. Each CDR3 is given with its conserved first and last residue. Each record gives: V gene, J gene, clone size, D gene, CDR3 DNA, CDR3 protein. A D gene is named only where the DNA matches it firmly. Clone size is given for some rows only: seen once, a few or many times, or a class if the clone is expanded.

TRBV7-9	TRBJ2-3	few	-	TGTGCCAGCAGCGCAGCAGGGGCGGGTCGCACAGATACGCAGTATTTT	CASSAAGAGRTDTQYF
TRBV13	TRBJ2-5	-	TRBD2	TGTGCCAGCAGCTTCCTAGCGGGGCAAGAGACCCAGTACTTC	CASSFLAGQETQYF
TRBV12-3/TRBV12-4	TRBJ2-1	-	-	TGTGCCAGCAGTCCTACAGCGAATGAGCAGTTCTTC	CASSPTANEQFF
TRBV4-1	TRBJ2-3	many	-	TGCGCCAGCAGCCAAAATCGAGCGGGCGCTAGCACAGATACGCAGTATTTT	CASSQNRAGASTDTQYF
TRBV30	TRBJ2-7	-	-	TGTGCCTGGAGTCGCGCCTACGAGCAGTACTTC	CAWSRAYEQYF
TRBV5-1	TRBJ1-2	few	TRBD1	TGCGCCAGCAGCTACCGGGACAGAGCTAACTATGGCTACACCTTC	CASSYRDRANYGYTF
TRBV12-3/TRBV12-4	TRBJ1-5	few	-	TGTGCCAGCAGTAGCATGAGAGGCGGGGGAGATCAGCCCCAGCATTTT	CASSSMRGGGDQPQHF
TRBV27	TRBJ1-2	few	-	TGTGCCAGCGGCCCCGGGACGGGCTATGGCTACACCTTC	CASGPGTGYGYTF
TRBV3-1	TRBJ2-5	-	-	TGTGCCAGCAGCTTCAGGGCCGGTGGGGAGACCCAGTACTTC	CASSFRAGGETQYF
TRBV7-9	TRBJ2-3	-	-	TGTGCCAGCAAGGGCCCACGAAATCCAGATACGCAGTATTTT	CASKGPRNPDTQYF
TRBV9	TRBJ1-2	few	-	TGTGCCAGCGGAGGGGGGGGTCGCTATGGCTACACCTTC	CASGGGGRYGYTF
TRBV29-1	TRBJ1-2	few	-	TGCAGCGCCCGGGAGCCAGGTCTATATGGCTACACCTTC	CSAREPGLYGYTF
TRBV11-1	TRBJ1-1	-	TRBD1	TGTGCCAGCAGCTACCCGTCTGGGGACAGCATATTCGGCACTGAAGCTTTCTTT	CASSYPSGDSIFGTEAFF
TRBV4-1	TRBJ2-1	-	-	TGCGCCAGCAGCCAAGTTCTCCTGGGGAGCAATGAGCAGTTCTTC	CASSQVLLGSNEQFF
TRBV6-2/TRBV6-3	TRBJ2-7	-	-	TGTGCCAGCAGGGCGCTAAGGACTGAGCAGTACTTC	CASRALRTEQYF
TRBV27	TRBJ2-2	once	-	TGTGCCAGCAGTTTAGTTGCCAGGGGAATTGGGGAGCTGTTTTTT	CASSLVARGIGELFF
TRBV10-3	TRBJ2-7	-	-	TGTGCCATCAGTGAGTCTAGGAAATTCTGGGAGCAGTACTTC	CAISESRKFWEQYF
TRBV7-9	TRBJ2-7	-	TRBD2	TGTGCCAGCAGCGACTATGCGGGGGGCTACGAGCAGTACTTC	CASSDYAGGYEQYF
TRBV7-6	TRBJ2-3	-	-	TGTGCCAGCAGCTGGAGGACAGCTAGCACAGATACGCAGTATTTT	CASSWRTASTDTQYF
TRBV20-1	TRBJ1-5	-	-	TGCAGTGCTAGAGCACGTGGGTATAGCAATCAGCCCCAGCATTTT	CSARARGYSNQPQHF
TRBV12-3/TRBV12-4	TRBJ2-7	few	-	TGTGCCAGCAGCTTGGGGGGAAGTAGCGGGACAGCCTACGAGCAGTACTTC	CASSLGGSSGTAYEQYF
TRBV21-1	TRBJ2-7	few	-	TGTGCCAGCAGCAAAGCGCTTTTACGGACTAGCGGGAGAGGTTGCTACGAGCAGTACTTC	CASSKALLRTSGRGCYEQYF
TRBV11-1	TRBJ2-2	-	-	TGTGCCAGCAGCTCGGGACGTCTGATGGCCAACCTATACACCGGGGAGCTGTTTTTT	CASSSGRLMANLYTGELFF
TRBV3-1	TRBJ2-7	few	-	TGTGCCAGCAGCCTACTGGACGGCTCCTACGAGCAGTACTTC	CASSLLDGSYEQYF
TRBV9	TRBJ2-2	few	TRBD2	TGTGCCAGCGGCGAGACTAGCGGGACCCTGAACACCGGGGAGCTGTTTTTT	CASGETSGTLNTGELFF
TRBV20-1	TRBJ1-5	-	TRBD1	TGCAGTGCTGACAGGGGGGTGGTGGAAAGCAATCAGCCCCAGCATTTT	CSADRGVVESNQPQHF
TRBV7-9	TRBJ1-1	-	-	TGTGCCAGCAGCTTAGTGTACCGGCCCACTGAAGCTTTCTTT	CASSLVYRPTEAFF
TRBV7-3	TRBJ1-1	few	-	TGTGCCAGCAGCTTAGGTGGGGGGGAGATTAACACTGAAGCTTTCTTT	CASSLGGGEINTEAFF
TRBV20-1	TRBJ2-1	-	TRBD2	TGCAGTGCTAGGGGTGAGCGGGATTACAATGAGCAATTCTTC	CSARGERDYNEQFF
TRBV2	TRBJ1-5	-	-	TGTGCCAGCAGTGACAGAAACAATCAGCCCCAGCATTTT	CASSDRNNQPQHF
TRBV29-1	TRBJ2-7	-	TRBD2	TGCAGCGTTGCCCCCCAGGGAGCGGGGGGCGGGTTTGAGTACTTC	CSVAPQGAGGGFEYF
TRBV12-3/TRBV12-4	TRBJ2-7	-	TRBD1	TGTGCCAGCAGTTTAAGAAACGGGAGACAGGGGGCTTACGAGCAGTACTTC	CASSLRNGRQGAYEQYF
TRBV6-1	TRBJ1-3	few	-	TGTGTAACAGTGGGGTTGGCAGGAAACACCATATATTTT	CVTVGLAGNTIYF
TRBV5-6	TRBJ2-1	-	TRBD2	TGTGCCAGCACCGTGTACAGCGGGAGCTCCTACAATGAGCAGTTCTTC	CASTVYSGSSYNEQFF
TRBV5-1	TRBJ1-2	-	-	TGCGCCAGCAGCCCCGAGGCAGGGTGGGATGGCTACACCTTC	CASSPEAGWDGYTF
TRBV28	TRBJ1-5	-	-	TGTGCCAGCAGCCCTCGGCGGGCCACCCCTCAGCCCCAGCATTTT	CASSPRRATPQPQHF
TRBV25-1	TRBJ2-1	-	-	TGTGCCAGCAGTGATCTCAGAAAGTGGCAGTTCTTC	CASSDLRKWQFF
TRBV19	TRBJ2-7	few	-	TGTGCCAGTAGTACCCCAAGACGGGGAATCTACGAGCAGTACTTC	CASSTPRRGIYEQYF